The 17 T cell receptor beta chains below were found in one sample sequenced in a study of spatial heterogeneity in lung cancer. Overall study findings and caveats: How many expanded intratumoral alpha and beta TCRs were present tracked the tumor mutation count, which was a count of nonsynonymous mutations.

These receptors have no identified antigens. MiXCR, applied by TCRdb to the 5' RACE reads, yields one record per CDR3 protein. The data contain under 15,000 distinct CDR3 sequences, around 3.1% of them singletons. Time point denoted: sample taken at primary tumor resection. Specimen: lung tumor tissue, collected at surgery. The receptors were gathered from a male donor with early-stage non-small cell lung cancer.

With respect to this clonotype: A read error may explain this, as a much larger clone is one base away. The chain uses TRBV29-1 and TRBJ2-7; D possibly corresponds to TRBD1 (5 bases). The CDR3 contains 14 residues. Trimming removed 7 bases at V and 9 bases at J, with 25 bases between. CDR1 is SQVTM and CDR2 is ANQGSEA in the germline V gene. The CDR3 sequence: CSASIDRLPAVQYF. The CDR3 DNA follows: TGCAGCGCTTCAATAGACAGACTCCCAGCTGTGCAGTACTTC.

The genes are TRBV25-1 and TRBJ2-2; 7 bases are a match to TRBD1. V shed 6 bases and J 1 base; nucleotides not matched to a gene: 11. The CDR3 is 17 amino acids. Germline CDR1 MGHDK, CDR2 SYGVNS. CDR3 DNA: TGTGCCAGCAGCGCCGCCCCGGGACAGATGAACACCGGGGAGCTGTTTTTT. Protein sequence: CASSAAPGQMNTGELFF.

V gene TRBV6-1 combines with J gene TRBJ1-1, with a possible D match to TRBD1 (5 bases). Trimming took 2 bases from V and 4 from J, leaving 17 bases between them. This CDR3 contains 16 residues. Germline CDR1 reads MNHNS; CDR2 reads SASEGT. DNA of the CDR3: TGTGCCAGCAGTGAACGGAGGGGCGTACGCCTCACTGAAGCTTTCTTT. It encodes CASSERRGVRLTEAFF.

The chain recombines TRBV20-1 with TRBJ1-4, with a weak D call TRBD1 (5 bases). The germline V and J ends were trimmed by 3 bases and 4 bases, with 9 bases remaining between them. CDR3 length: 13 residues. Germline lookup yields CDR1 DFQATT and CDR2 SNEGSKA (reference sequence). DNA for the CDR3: TGCAGTGCTAGTAGGGGAGGTAATGAAAAACTGTTTTTT. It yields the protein CSASRGGNEKLFF.

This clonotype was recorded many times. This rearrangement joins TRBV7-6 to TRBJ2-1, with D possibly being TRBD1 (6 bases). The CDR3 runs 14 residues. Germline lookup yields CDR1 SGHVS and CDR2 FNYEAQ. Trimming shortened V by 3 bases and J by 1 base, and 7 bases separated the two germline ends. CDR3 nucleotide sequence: TGTGCCAGCAGCTTGCAGGGGTCCTACAATGAGCAGTTCTTC. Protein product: CASSLQGSYNEQFF. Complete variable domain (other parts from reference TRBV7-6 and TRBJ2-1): GAGVSQSPRYKVTKRGQDVALRCDPISGHVSLYWYRQALGQGPEFLTYFNYEAQQDKSGLPNDRFSAERPEGSISTLTIQRTEQRDSAMYRCASSLQGSYNEQFFGPGTRLTVL.

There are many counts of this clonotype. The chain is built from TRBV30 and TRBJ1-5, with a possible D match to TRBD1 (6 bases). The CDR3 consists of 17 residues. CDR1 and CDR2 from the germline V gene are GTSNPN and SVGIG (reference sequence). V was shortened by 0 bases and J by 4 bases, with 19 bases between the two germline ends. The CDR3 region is CAWSVPIYRAGNQPQHF. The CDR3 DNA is TGTGCCTGGAGTGTCCCGATTTACAGGGCTGGAAATCAGCCCCAGCATTTT.

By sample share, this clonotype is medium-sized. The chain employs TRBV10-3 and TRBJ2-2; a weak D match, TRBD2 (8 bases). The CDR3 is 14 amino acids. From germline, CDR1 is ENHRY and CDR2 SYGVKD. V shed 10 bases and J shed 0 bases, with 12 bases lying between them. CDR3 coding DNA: TGTGCCACGGGAGGGACAGCGAACACCGGGGAGCTGTTTTTT. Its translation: CATGGTANTGELFF.

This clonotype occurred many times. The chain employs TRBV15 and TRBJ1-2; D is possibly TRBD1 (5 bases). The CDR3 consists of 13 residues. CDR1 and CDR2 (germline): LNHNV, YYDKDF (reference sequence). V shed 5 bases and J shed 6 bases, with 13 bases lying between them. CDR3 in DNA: TGTGCCACCAGCCCCAGGGTGAGGGATGGCTACACCTTC. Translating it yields CATSPRVRDGYTF.

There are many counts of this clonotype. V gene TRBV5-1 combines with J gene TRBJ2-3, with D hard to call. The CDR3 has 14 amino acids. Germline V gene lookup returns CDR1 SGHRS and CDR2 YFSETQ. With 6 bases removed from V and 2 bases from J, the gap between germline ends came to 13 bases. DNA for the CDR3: TGCGCCAGCACCTTAGAATCGTCCACAGATACGCAGTATTTT. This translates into CASTLESSTDTQYF. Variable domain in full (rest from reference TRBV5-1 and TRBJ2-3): KAGVTQTPRYLIKTRGQQVTLSCSPISGHRSVSWYQQTPGQGLQFLFEYFSETQRNKGNFPGRFSGRQFSNSRSEMNVSTLELGDSALYLCASTLESSTDTQYFGPGTRLTVL.

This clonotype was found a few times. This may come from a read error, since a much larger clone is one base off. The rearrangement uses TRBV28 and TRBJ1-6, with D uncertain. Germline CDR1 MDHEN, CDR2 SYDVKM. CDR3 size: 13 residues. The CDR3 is CASSPRQNSPLNF. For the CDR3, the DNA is TGTGCCAGCAGTCCTCGACAAAATTCACCCCTCAACTTT.

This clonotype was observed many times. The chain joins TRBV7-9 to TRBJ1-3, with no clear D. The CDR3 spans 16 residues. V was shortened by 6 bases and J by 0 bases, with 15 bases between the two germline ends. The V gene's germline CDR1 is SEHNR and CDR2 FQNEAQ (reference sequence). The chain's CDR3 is CASSPGLASSGNTIYF. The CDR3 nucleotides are TGTGCCAGCAGTCCAGGACTGGCGAGCTCTGGAAACACCATATATTTT.

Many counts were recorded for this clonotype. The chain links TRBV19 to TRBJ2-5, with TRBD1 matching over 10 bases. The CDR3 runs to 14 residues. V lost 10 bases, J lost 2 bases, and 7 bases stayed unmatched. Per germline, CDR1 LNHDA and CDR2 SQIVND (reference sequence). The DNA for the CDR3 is TGTGCCACCGGGGACAGGGGTTATCAAGAGACCCAGTACTTC. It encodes CATGDRGYQETQYF.

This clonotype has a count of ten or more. The CDR3 protein is CASRKNTEAFF. The DNA of the CDR3 is TGTGCCAGCAGGAAGAACACTGAAGCTTTCTTT. The rearrangement joins TRBV6-5 to TRBJ1-1; D gene unclear. Germline values: CDR1 MNHEY, CDR2 SVGAGI. V gave up 6 bases and J gave up 1 base, with 3 bases separating them. The CDR3 has 11 amino acids.

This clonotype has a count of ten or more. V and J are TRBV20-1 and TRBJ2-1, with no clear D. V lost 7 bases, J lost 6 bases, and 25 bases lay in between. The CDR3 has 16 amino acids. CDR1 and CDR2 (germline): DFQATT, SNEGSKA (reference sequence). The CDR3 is CSGQTLSGWVGNEQFF. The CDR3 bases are TGCAGTGGCCAAACCCTTTCTGGATGGGTGGGCAATGAGCAGTTCTTC.

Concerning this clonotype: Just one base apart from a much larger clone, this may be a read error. CDR3 loop: CVSSLSDNQPQHF. CDR3 coding DNA: TGTGTCAGCAGCTTGAGTGACAATCAGCCCCAGCATTTT. The chain is built from TRBV7-6 and TRBJ1-5; D ambiguous. CDR1 is SGHVS, CDR2 FNYEAQ, per germline. The CDR3 runs 13 residues.

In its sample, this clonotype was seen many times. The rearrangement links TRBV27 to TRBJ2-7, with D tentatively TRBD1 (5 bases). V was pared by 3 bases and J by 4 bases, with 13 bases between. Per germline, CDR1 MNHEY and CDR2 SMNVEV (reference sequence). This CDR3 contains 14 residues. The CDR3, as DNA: TGTGCCAGCAGTTTTAGCCAGGGTGGGTACGAGCAGTACTTC. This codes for CASSFSQGGYEQYF.

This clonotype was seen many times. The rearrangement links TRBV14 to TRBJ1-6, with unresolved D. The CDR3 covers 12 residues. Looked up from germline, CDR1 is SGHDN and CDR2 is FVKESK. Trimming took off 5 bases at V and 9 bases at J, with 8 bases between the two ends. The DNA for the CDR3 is TGTGCCAGCAGCAAAGCCTCTTCACCCCTCCACTTT. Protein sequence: CASSKASSPLHF.